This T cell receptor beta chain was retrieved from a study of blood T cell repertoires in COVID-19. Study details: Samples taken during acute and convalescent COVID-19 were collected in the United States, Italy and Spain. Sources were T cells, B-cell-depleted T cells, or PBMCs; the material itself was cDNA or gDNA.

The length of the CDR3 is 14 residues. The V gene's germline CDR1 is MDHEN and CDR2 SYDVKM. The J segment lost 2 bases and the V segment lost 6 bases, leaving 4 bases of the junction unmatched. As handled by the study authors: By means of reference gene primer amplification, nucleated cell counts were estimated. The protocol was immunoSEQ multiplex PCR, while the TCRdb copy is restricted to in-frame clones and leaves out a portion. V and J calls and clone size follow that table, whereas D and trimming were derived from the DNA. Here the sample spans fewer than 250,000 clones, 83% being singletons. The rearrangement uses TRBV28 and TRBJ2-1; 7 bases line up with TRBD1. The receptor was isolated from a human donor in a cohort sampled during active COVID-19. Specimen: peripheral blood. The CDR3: CASRDRDPYNEQFF. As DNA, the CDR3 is TGTGCCAGCAGAGACAGGGATCCCTACAATGAGCAGTTCTTC.